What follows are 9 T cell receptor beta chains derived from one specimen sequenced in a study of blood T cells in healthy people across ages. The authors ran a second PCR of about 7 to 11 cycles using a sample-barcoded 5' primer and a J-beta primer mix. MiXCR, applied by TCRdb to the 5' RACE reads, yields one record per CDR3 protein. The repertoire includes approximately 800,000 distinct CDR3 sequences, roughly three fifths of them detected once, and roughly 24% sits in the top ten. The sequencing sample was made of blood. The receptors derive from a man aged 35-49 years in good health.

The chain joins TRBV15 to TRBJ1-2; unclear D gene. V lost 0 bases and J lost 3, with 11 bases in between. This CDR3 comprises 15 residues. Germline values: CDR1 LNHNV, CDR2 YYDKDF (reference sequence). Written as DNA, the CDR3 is TGTGCCACCAGCAGAGATAGGAGACCGTACTATGGCTACACCTTC. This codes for CATSRDRRPYYGYTF.

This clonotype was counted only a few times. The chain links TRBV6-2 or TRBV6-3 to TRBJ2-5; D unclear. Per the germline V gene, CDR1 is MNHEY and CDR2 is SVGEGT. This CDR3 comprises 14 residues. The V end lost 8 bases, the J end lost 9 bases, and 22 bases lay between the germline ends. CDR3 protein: CASGERQAVMAQYF. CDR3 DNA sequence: TGTGCCAGCGGCGAAAGACAAGCCGTGATGGCCCAGTACTTC.

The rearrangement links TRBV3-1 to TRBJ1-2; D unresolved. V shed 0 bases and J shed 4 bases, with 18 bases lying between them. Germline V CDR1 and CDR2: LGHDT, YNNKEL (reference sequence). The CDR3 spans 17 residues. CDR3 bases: TGTGCCAGCAGCCAAGATTATCCCGGGCTAGACGTCTATGGCTACACCTTC. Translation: CASSQDYPGLDVYGYTF.

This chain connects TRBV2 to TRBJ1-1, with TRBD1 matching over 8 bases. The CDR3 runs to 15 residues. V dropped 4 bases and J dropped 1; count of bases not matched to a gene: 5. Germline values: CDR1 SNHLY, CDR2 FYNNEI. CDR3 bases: TGTGCCAGCAGTGCCGAGACAGGGGCGAACACTGAAGCTTTCTTT. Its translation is CASSAETGANTEAFF.

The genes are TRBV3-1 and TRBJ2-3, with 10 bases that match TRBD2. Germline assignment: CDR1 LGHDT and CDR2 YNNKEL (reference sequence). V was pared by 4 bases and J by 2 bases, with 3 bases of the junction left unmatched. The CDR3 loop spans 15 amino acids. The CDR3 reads CASSPLAGTTDTQYF. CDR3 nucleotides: TGTGCCAGCAGCCCACTAGCGGGGACCACAGATACGCAGTATTTT.

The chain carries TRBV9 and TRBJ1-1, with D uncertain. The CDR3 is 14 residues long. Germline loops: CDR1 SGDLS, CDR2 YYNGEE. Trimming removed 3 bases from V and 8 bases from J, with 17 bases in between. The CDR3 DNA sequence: TGTGCCAGCAGCGGACCCGGGAGTTCGCGGGAAGCTTTCTTT. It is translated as CASSGPGSSREAFF.

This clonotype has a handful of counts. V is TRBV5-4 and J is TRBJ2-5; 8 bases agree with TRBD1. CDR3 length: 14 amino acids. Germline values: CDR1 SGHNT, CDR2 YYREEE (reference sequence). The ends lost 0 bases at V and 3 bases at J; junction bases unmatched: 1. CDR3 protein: CASSLEQGEETQYF. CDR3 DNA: TGTGCCAGCAGCTTGGAACAGGGGGAAGAGACCCAGTACTTC.

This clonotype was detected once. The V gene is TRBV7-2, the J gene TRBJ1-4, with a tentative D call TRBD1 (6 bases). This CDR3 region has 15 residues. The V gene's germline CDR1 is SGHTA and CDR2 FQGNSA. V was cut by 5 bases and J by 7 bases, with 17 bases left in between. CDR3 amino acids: CASSTQGGDREKLFF. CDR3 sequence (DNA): TGTGCCAGCAGCACCCAAGGGGGGGATCGTGAAAAACTGTTTTTT.

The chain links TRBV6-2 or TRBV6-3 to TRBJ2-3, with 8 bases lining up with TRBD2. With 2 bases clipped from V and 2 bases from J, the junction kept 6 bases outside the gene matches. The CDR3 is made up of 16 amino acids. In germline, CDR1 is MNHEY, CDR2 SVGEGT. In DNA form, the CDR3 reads TGTGCCAGCAGTTACGCCGGACTAGCCAACACAGATACGCAGTATTTT. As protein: CASSYAGLANTDTQYF.